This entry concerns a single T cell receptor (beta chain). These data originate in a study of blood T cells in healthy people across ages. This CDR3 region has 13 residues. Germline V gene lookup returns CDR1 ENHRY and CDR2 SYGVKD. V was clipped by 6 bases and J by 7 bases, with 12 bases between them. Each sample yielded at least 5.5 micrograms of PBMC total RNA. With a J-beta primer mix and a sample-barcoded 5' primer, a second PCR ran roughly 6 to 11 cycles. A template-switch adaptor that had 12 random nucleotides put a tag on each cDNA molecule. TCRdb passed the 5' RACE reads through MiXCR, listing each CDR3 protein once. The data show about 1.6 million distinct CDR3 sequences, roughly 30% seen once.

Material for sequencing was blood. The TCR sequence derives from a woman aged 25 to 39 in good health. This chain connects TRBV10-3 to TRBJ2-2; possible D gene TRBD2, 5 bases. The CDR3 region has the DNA TGTGCCATCAGATCAATGGAGGACGGGGAGCTGTTTTTT. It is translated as CAIRSMEDGELFF.